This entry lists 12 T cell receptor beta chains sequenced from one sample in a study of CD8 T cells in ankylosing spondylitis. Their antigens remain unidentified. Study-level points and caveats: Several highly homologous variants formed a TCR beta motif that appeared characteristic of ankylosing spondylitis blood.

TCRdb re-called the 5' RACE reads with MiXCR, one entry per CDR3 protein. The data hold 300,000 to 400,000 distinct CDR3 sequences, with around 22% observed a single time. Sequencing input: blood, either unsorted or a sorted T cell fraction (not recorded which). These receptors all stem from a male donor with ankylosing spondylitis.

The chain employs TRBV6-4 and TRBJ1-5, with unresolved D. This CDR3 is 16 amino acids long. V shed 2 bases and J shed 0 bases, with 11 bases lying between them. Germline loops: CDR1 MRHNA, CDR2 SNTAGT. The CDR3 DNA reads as TGTGCCAGCAGTGACAGGAGGAGGTATAGCAATCAGCCCCAGCATTTT. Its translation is CASSDRRRYSNQPQHF.

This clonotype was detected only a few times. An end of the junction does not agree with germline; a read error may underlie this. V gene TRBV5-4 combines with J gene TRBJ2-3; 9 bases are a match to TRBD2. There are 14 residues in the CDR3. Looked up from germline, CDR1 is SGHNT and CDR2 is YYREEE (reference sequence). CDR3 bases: TGTGCCAGCAGCGACGGGACTAGCAAAGATACGCAGTATTTT. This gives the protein CASSDGTSKDTQYF.

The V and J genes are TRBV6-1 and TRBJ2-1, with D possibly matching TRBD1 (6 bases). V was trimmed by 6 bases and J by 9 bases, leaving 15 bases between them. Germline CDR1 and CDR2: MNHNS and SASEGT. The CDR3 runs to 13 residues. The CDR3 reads CASRGASRSEQFF. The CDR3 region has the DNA TGTGCCAGCAGGGGGGCCTCGAGGAGTGAGCAGTTCTTC.

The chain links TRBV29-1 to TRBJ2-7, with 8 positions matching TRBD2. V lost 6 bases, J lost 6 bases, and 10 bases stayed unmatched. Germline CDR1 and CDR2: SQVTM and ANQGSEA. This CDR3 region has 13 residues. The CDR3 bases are TGCAGCGTCCTACGGGGGGGGACTGCCGAGCAGTACTTC. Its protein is CSVLRGGTAEQYF.

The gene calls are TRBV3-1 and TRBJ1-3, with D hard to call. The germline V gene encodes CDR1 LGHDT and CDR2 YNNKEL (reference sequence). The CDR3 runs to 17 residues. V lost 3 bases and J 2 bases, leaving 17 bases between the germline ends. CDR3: CASSQETSVRAGNTIYF. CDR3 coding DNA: TGTGCCAGCAGCCAGGAAACCTCCGTGAGGGCTGGAAACACCATATATTTT.

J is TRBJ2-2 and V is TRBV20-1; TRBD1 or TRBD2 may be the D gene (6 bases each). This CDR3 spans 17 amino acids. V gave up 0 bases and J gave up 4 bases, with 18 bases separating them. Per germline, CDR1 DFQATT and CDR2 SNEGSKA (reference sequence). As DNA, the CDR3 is TGCAGTGCTAGAGATCTGGCCGGGGGCCTCGTCACCGGGGAGCTGTTTTTT. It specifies CSARDLAGGLVTGELFF.

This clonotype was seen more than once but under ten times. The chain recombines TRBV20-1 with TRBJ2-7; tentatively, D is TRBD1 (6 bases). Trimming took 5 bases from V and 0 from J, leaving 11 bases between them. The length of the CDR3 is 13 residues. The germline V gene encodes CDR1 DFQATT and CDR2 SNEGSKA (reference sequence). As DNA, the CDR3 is TGCAGTGCTCCAGGGGATCGCTCCTACGAGCAGTACTTC. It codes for CSAPGDRSYEQYF.

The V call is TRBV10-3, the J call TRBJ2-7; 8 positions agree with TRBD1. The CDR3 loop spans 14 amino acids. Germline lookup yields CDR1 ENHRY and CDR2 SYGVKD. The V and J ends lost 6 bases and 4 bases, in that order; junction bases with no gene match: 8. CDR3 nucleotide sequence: TGTGCCATCAGAGAGACAGGGGACGGATACGAGCAGTACTTC. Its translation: CAIRETGDGYEQYF.

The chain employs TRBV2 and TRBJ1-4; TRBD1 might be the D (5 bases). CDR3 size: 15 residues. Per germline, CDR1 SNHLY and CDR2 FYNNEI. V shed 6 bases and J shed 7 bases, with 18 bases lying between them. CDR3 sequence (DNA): TGTGCCAGCAGGGAGACCAGCGCCGGGGGTGAAAAACTGTTTTTT. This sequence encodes CASRETSAGGEKLFF. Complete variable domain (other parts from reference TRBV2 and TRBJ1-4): EPEVTQTPSHQVTQMGQEVILRCVPISNHLYFYWYRQILGQKVEFLVSFYNNEISEKSEIFDDQFSVERPDGSNFTLKIRSTKLEDSAMYFCASRETSAGGEKLFFGSGTQLSVL.

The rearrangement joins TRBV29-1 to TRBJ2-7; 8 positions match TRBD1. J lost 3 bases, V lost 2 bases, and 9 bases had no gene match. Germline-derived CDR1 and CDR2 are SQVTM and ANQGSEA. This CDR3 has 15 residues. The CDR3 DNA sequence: TGCAGCGTTGAAAGAAGGACAGGGTTACGCTACGAGCAGTACTTC. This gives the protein CSVERRTGLRYEQYF.

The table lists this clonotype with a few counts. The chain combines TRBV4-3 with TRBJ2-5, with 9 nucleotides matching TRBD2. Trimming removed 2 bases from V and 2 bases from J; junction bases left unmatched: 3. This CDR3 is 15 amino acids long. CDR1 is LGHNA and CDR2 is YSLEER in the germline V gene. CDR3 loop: CASSQQTSGQETQYF. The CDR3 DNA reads TGCGCCAGCAGCCAACAGACTAGCGGACAAGAGACCCAGTACTTC.

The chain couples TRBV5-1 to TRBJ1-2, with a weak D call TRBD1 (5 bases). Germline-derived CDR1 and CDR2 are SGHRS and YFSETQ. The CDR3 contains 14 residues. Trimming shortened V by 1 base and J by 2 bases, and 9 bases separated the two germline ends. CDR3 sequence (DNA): TGCGCCAGCAGCTTGATACAGGACAACTATGGCTACACCTTC. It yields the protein CASSLIQDNYGYTF.